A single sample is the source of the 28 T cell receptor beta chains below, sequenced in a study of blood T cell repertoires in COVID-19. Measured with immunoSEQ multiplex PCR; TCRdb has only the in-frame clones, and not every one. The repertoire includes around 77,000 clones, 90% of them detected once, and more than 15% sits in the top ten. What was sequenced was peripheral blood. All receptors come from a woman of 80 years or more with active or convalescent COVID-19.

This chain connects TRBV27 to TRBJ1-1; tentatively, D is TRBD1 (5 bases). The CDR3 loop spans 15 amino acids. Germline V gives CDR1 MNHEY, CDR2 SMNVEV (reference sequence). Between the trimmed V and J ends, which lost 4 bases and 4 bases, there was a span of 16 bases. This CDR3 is CASSSGETEVTEAFF. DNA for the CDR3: TGTGCCAGCAGTTCGGGGGAGACTGAGGTCACTGAAGCTTTCTTT.

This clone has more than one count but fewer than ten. This CDR3 is CAIRYDSNTEAFF. CDR3 DNA sequence: TGTGCCATCAGATACGACAGTAACACTGAAGCTTTCTTT. The chain uses TRBV10-3 and TRBJ1-1, with a weak D call TRBD1 (5 bases). Per the germline V gene, CDR1 is ENHRY and CDR2 is SYGVKD. The CDR3 sequence is 13 residues long. The germline V and J ends were trimmed by 6 bases and 2 bases, with 10 bases remaining between them.

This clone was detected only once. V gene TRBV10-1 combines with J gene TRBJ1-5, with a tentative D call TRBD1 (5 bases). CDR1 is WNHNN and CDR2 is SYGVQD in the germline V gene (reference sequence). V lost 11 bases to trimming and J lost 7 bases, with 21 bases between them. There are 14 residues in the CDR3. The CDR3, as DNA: TGCGCCCCCAGGACCCAAGGGGCAGGACAGCCCCAGCATTTT. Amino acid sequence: CAPRTQGAGQPQHF.

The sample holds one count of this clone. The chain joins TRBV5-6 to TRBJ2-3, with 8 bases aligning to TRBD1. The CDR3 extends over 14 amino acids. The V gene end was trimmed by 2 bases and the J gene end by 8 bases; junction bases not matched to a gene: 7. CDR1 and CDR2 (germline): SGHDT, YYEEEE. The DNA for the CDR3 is TGTGCCAGCAGCTTTAGGCAGGGGGCAAGTACGCAGTATTTT. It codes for CASSFRQGASTQYF.

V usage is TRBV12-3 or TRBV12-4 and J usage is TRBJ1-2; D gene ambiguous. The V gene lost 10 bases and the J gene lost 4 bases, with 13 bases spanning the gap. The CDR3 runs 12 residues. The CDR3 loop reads CAISRRLYGYTF. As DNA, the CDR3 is TGTGCCATCTCTAGGAGACTCTATGGCTACACCTTC.

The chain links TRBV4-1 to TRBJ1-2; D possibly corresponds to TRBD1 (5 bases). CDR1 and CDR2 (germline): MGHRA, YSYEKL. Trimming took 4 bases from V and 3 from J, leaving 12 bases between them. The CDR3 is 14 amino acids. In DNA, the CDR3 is TGCGCCAGCAGCCCTTCTCGGGGGGACTATGGCTACACCTTC. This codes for CASSPSRGDYGYTF.

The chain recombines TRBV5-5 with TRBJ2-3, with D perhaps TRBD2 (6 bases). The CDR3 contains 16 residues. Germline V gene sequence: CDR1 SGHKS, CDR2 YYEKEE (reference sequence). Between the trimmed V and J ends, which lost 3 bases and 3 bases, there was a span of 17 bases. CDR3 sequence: CASSWGSTSVTDTQYF. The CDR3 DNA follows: TGTGCCAGCAGCTGGGGCTCGACTAGTGTTACAGATACGCAGTATTTT.

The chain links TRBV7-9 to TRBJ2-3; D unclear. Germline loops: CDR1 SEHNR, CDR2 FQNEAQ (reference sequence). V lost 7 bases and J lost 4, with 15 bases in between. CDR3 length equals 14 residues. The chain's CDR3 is CASILSAVPDTQYF. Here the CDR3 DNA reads TGTGCCAGCATCCTAAGCGCTGTTCCAGATACGCAGTATTTT.

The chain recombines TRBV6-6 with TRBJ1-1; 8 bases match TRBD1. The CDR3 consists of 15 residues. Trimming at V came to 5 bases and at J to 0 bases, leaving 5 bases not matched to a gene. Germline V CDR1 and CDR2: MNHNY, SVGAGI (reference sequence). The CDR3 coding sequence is TGTGCCAGCAGTGACCGGACAGGGTTGAACACTGAAGCTTTCTTT. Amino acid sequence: CASSDRTGLNTEAFF.

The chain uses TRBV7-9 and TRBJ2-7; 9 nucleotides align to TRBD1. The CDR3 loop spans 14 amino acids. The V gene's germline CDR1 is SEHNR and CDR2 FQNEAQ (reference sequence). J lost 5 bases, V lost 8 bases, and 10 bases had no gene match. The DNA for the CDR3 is TGTGCCAGCGCGGGGACAGGGTTTTTCCACGAGCAGTACTTC. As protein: CASAGTGFFHEQYF.

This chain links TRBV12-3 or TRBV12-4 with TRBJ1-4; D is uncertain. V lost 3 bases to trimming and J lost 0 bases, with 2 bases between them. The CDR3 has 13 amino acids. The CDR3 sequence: CASSFTTNEKLFF. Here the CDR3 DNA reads TGTGCCAGCAGTTTCACAACTAATGAAAAACTGTTTTTT.

CDR3 sequence: CASSSRGQGIGNTIYF. CDR3 nucleotide sequence: TGTGCCAGCAGTTCCCGTGGGCAGGGGATTGGAAACACCATATATTTT. J is TRBJ1-3 and V is TRBV28; maybe TRBD1 (6 bases). The CDR3 length is 16 residues. Germline values: CDR1 MDHEN, CDR2 SYDVKM. Trimming removed 4 bases at V and 3 bases at J, with 16 bases between.

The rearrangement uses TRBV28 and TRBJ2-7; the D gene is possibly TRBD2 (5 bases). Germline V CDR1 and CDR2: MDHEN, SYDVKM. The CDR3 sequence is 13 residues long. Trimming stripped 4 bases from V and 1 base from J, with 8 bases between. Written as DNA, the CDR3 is TGTGCCAGCAGTTCCGAGGGATCCTACGAGCAGTACTTC. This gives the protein CASSSEGSYEQYF.

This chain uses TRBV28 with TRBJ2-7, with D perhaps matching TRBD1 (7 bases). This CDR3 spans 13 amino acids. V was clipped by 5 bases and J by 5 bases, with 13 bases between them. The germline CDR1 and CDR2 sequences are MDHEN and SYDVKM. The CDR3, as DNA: TGTGCCAGCAGTCCAGGGGGGCGCGACGAGCAGTACTTC. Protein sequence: CASSPGGRDEQYF.

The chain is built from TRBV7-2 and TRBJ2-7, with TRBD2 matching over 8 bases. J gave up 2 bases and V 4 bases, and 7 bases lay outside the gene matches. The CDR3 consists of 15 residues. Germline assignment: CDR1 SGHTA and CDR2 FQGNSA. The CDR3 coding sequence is TGTGCCAGCAGCTCCTTAGCGGGGAAACCCTACGAGCAGTACTTC. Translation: CASSSLAGKPYEQYF.

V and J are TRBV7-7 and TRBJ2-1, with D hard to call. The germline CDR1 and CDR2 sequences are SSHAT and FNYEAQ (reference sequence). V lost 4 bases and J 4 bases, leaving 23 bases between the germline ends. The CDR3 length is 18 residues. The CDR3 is CASSSAQATPTPYNEQFF. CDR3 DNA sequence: TGTGCCAGCAGCTCCGCCCAGGCCACCCCTACCCCGTACAATGAGCAGTTCTTC.

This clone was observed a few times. CDR3 DNA sequence: TGTGCCAGCAGTGCAGGGGGTAGTTGGGCTAATGAAAAACTGTTTTTT. Protein: CASSAGGSWANEKLFF. The chain joins TRBV28 to TRBJ1-4; 7 bases are a match to TRBD1. V lost 5 bases and J lost 3; bases outside the gene matches: 9. The CDR3 loop spans 16 amino acids. In germline, CDR1 is MDHEN, CDR2 SYDVKM.

In DNA form, the CDR3 reads TGTGCCAGCAGCTCTAGCGGGGGGAACACCGGGGAGCTGTTTTTT. This translates into CASSSSGGNTGELFF. The V gene is TRBV7-9, the J gene TRBJ2-2; 10 nucleotides align to TRBD2. CDR1 is SEHNR and CDR2 is FQNEAQ in the germline V gene (reference sequence). This CDR3 contains 15 residues. After removal of 4 bases from V and 1 base from J, the junction contained 0 bases not matched to a gene. Looking up the rest from reference TRBV7-9 and TRBJ2-2 gives the full variable domain: DTGVSQNPRHKITKRGQNVTFRCDPISEHNRLYWYRQTLGQGPEFLTYFQNEAQLEKSRLLSDRFSAERPKGSFSTLEIQRTEQGDSAMYLCASSSSGGNTGELFFGEGSRLTVL.

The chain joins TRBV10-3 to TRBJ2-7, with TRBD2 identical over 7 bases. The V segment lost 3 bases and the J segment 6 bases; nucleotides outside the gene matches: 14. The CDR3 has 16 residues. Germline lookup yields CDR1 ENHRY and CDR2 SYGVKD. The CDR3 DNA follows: TGTGCCATCAGTGACCTGGGAGCCGGGGAGGGGATCGAGCAGTACTTC. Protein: CAISDLGAGEGIEQYF.

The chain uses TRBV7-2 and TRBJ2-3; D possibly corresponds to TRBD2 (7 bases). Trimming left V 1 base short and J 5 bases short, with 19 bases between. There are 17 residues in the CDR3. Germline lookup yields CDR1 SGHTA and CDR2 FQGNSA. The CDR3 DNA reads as TGTGCCAGCAGCTTAGGCGGGGGCTCTAGGGTTAGAGATACGCAGTATTTT. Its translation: CASSLGGGSRVRDTQYF.

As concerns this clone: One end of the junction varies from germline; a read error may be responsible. The CDR3 spells CASSLGGTSLF. DNA for the CDR3: TGTGCCAGCAGCTTGGGCGGGACTAGCCTCTTC. This chain links TRBV5-6 with TRBJ2-7; 9 bases agree with TRBD2. Germline V gene data show CDR1 as SGHDT and CDR2 as YYEEEE. The CDR3 covers 11 residues. The variable domain in full, completed from reference TRBV5-6 and TRBJ2-7, reads DAGVTQSPTHLIKTRGQQVTLRCSPKSGHDTVSWYQQALGQGPQFIFQYYEEEERQRGNFPDRFSGHQFPNYSSELNVNALLLGDSALYLCASSLGGTSLFGPGTRLTVT.

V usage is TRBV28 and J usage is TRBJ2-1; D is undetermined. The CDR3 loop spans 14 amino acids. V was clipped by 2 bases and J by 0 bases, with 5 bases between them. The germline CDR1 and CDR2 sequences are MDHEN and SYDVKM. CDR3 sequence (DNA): TGTGCCAGCAGTTTAGAGGTCTCCTACAATGAGCAGTTCTTC. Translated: CASSLEVSYNEQFF.

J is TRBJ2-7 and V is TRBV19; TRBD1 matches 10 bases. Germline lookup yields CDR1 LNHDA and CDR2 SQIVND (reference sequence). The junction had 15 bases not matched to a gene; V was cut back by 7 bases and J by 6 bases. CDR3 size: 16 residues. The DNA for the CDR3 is TGTGCCAGTAAGGGCTTCCGGCCGGGACAGGGGTCCGAGCAGTACTTC. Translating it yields CASKGFRPGQGSEQYF.

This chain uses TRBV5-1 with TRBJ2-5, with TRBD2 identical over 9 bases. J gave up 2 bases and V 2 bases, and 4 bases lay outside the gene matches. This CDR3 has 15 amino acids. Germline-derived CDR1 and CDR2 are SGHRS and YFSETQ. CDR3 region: CASSFSGGPQETQYF. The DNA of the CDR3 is TGCGCCAGCAGCTTTAGCGGGGGACCTCAAGAGACCCAGTACTTC.

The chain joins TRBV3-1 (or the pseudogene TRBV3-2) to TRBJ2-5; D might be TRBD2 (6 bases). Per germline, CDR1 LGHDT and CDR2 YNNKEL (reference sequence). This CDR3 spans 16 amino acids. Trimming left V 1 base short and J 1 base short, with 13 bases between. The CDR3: CASSQAHSGPQETQYF. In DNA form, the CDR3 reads TGTGCCAGCAGCCAAGCGCATAGCGGCCCCCAAGAGACCCAGTACTTC.

Here the CDR3 reads CASTLNTGYGYTF. The CDR3 DNA reads TGTGCCAGCACCCTCAACACGGGATATGGCTACACCTTC. This chain joins TRBV7-2 and TRBJ1-2; D is undetermined. The length of the CDR3 is 13 residues. Trimming stripped 7 bases from V and 5 bases from J, with 14 bases between. CDR1 is SGHTA and CDR2 is FQGNSA in the germline V gene. Looking up the rest from reference TRBV7-2 and TRBJ1-2 gives the full variable domain: GAGVSQSPSNKVTEKGKDVELRCDPISGHTALYWYRQSLGQGLEFLIYFQGNSAPDKSGLPSDRFSAERTGGSVSTLTIQRTQQEDSAVYLCASTLNTGYGYTFGSGTRLTVV.

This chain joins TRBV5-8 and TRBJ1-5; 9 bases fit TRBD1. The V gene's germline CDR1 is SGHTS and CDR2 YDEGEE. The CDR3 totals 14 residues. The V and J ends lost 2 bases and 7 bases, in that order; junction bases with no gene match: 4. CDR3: CASSLQGAKQPQHF. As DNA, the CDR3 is TGTGCCAGCAGCTTACAGGGGGCAAAACAGCCCCAGCATTTT.

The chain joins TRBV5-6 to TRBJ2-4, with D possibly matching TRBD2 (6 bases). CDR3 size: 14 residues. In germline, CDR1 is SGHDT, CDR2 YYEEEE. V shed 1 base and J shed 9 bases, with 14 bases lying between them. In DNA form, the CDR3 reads TGTGCCAGCAGCTTGTCGGGACTTATAAGCATTCAGTACTTC. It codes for CASSLSGLISIQYF.